This TCR beta chain originates from a study of regulatory T cells in long-lasting Graves disease. The time point here: newly diagnosed GD, antithyroid drugs for less than 3 months. The authors made the TCR library using RNA they extracted from PBMCs. Construction of the TCR beta libraries employed iRepertoire HTBI primers in conjunction with Arm-PCR of CDR3 regions. From the multiplex PCR reads, TCRdb called clonotypes with MiXCR, one entry per CDR3 protein. The data hold 300,000 to 400,000 distinct CDR3 sequences, with about 20% observed a single time. This clonotype was seen ten or more times. Sample: peripheral blood mononuclear cells (PBMCs), taken at new diagnosis, from a patient treated with antithyroid drugs. The TCR was taken from a female donor with Graves disease.

The CDR3 region is CAISESGENQPQHF. Written as DNA, the CDR3 is TGTGCCATCAGTGAGTCGGGGGAAAATCAGCCCCAGCATTTT. The chain carries TRBV10-3 and TRBJ1-5, with D maybe TRBD1 (5 bases). CDR1 is ENHRY and CDR2 is SYGVKD in the germline V gene. Trimming cost V 0 bases and J 4 bases, with 7 bases left between them. The CDR3 extends over 14 amino acids.